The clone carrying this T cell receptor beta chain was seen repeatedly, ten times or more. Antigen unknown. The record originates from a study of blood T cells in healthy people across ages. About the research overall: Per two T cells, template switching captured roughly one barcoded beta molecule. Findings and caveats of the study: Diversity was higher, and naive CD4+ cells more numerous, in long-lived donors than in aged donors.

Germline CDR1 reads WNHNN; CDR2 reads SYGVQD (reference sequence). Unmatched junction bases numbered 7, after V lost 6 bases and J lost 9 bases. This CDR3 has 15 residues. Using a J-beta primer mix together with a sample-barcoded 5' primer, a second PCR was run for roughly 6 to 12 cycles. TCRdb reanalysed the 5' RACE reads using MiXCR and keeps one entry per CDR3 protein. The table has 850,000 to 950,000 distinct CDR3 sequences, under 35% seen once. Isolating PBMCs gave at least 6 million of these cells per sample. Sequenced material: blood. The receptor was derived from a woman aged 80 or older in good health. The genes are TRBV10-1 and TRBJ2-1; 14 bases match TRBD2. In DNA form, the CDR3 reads TGCGCCAGCAGAAGGGGACTAGCGGGGGCCAGTGAGCAGTTCTTC. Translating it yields CASRRGLAGASEQFF.